This T cell receptor (beta chain) appears in the sequencing data of a study of shared clonotypes between healthy human individuals. Some clones are missing from TCRdb's copy, which holds only in-frame ones; the method was immunoSEQ multiplex PCR. There are some 2 million clones in the sample; approximately 95% occur only once, and under 0.15% lies in the top ten. This CDR3 has 12 residues. Trimming cost V 3 bases and J 8 bases, with 11 bases left between them. CDR1 MDHEN and CDR2 SYDVKM come from the germline V gene. Sequencing input: naive CD4+ T cells sorted from blood. Subset of the sample: CD45RA+ positively selected. The chain recombines TRBV28 with TRBJ2-7; the D gene is possibly TRBD1 (6 bases). The origin of this receptor is a man aged 18 to 30 in good health. The CDR3 spells CASSFGTSKQYF. CDR3 coding DNA: TGTGCCAGCAGTTTTGGGACAAGCAAGCAGTACTTC.